The T cell receptor beta chain under discussion was sequenced for a study of blood T cells in healthy people across ages. Notes on the study in general: Relative to aged donors, long-lived donors carried more naive CD4+ cells and displayed higher diversity.

Then a second PCR, running roughly 6 to 11 cycles, was carried out with a sample-barcoded 5' primer and a J-beta primer mix. Through a template-switch adaptor with 12 random nucleotides, each cDNA molecule received a tag. TCRdb called the 5' RACE reads again in MiXCR, with one record for every CDR3 protein. The data show 550,000 to 650,000 distinct CDR3 sequences, with about a quarter seen just once and about 3.3% held by the top ten. This clonotype was observed a handful of times. Its antigen is not known. Per sample, no less than 5 micrograms of total RNA were extracted. Germline V gene data show CDR1 as SGHAT and CDR2 as FQNNGV. The CDR3 length is 14 residues. V was clipped by 3 bases and J by 1 base, with 9 bases between them. These same data were also listed under a study on T cells of mothers and their children. As that study records: Over 8 million TCR beta CDR3 reads were obtained from each mother, and approximately 2.7 million from each child.

The specimen sequenced was blood. The sequence was obtained from a boy younger than 10 in good health. This chain uses TRBV11-2 with TRBJ2-5; D perhaps matches TRBD2 (5 bases). CDR3 DNA sequence: TGTGCCAGCAGCTTGAGGCGGGCCCAAGAGACCCAGTACTTC. The encoded protein is CASSLRRAQETQYF.